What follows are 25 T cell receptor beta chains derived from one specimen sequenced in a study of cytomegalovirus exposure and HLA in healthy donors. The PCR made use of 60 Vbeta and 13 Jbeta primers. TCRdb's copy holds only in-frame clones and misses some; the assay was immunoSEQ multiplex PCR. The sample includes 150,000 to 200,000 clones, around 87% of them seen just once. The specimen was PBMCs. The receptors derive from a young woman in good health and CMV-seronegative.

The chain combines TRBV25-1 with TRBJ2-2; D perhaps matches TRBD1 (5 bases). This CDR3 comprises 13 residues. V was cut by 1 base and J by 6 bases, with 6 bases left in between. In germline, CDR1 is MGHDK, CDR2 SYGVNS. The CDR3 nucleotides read TGTGCCAGCAGTGAATTACAGGCCGGGGAGCTGTTTTTT. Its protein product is CASSELQAGELFF.

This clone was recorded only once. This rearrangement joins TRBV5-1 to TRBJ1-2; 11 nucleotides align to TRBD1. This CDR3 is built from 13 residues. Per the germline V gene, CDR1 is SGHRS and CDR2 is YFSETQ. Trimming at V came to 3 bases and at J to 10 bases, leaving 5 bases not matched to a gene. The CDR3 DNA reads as TGCGCCAGCAGCTCAGGACAGGGGGCCGACTACACCTTC. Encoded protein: CASSSGQGADYTF.

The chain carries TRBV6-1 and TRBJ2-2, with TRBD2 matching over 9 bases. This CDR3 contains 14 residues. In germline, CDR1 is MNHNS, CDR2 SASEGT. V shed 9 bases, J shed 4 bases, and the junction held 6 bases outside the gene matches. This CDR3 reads CASLRLAVTGELFF. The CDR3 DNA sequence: TGTGCCAGTCTCCGACTAGCGGTCACCGGGGAGCTGTTTTTT.

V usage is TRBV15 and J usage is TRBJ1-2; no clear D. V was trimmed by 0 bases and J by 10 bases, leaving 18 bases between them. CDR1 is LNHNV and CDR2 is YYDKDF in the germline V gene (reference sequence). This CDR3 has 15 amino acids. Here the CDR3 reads CATSRDRQDKVYYTF. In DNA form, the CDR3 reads TGTGCCACCAGCAGAGATCGTCAGGATAAGGTTTACTACACCTTC. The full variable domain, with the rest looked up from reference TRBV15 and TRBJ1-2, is DAMVIQNPRYQVTQFGKPVTLSCSQTLNHNVMYWYQQKSSQAPKLLFHYYDKDFNNEADTPDNFQSRRPNTSFCFLDIRSPGLGDTAMYLCATSRDRQDKVYYTFGSGTRLTVV.

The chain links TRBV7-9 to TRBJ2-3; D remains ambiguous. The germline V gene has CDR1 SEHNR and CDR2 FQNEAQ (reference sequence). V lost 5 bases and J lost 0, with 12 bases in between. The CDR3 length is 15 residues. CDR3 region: CASSPHQWSTDTQYF. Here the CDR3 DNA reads TGTGCCAGCAGCCCCCATCAGTGGAGCACAGATACGCAGTATTTT.

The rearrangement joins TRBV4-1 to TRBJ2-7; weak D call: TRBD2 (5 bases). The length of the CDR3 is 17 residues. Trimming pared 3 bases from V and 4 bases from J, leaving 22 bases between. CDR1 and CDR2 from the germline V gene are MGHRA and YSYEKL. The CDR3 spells CASSHASGRGGKYEQYF. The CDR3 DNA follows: TGCGCCAGCAGCCATGCCTCTGGACGAGGAGGAAAATACGAGCAGTACTTC.

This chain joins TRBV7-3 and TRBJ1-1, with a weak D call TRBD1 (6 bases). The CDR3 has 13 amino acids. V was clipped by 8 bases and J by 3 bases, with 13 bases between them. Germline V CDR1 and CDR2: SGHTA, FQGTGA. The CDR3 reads CASAPHRDTEAFF. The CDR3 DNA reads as TGTGCCAGCGCACCCCACAGGGACACTGAAGCTTTCTTT.

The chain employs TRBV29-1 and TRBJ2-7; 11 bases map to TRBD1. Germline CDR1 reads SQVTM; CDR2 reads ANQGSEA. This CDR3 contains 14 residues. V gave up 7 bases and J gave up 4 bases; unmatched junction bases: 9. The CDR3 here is CSAKGQGGLYEQYF. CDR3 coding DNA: TGCAGCGCCAAGGGACAGGGGGGATTATACGAGCAGTACTTC.

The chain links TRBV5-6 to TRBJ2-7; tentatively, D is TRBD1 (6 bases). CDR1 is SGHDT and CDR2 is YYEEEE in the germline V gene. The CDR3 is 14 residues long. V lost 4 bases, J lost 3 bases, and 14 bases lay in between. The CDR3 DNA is TGTGCCAGCAGCGGATGGACAGCCCGCTACGAGCAGTACTTC. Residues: CASSGWTARYEQYF.

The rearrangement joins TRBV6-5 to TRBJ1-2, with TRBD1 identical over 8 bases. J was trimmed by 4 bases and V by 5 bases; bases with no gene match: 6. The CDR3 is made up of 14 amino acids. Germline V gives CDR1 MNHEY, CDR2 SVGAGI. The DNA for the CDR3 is TGTGCCAGCAGTCTGACCGGGACAGGCTATGGCTACACCTTC. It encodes CASSLTGTGYGYTF.

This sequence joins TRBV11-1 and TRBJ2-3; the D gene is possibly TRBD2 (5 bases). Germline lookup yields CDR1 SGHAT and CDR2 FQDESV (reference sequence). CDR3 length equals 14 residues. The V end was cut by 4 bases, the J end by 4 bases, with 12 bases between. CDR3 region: CASSSAADSDTQYF. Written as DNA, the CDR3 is TGTGCCAGCAGCTCCGCAGCGGATTCAGATACGCAGTATTTT.

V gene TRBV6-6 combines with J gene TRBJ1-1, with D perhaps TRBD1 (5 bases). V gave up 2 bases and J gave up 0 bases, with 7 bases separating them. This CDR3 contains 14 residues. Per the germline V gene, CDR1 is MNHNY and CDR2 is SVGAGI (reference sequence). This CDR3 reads CASSYGALNTEAFF. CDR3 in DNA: TGTGCCAGCAGTTACGGGGCTCTGAACACTGAAGCTTTCTTT.

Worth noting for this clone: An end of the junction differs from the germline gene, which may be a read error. CDR3 nucleotide sequence: TGTGCTAGCAGCTTAGGCCCCGGGGGAGGGCCTCCCAATGAGCAGTTCTTC. Translation gives CASSLGPGGGPPNEQFF. V gene TRBV7-7 combines with J gene TRBJ2-1; TRBD2 matches 7 bases. Germline V CDR1 and CDR2: SSHAT, FNYEAQ (reference sequence). The CDR3 has 17 amino acids.

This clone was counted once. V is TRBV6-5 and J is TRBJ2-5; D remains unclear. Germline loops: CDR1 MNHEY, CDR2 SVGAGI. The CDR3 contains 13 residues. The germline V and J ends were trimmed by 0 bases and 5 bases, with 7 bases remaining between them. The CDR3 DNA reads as TGTGCCAGCAGTTACTCTGCAGGCGAGACCCAGTACTTC. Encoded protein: CASSYSAGETQYF.

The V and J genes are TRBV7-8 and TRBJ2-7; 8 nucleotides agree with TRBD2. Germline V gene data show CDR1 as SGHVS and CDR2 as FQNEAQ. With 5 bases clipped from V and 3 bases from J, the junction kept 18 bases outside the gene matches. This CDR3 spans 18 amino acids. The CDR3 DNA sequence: TGTGCCAGCAGCCATACCCCCGGGGGGGGGATTCCCCGCTACGAGCAGTACTTC. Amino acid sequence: CASSHTPGGGIPRYEQYF.

For the CDR3, the DNA is TGCGCCAGCAGCCAAGTGACAGATAAGCCTGAAGCTTTCTTT. This encodes CASSQVTDKPEAFF. The chain uses TRBV4-1 and TRBJ1-1, with TRBD1 as a possible D gene (5 bases). Trimming took off 1 base at V and 6 bases at J, with 12 bases between the two ends. This CDR3 contains 14 residues. Per the germline V gene, CDR1 is MGHRA and CDR2 is YSYEKL.

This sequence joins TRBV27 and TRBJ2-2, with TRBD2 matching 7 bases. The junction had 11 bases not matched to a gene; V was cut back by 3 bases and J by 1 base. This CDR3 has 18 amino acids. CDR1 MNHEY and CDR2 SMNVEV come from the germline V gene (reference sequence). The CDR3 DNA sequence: TGTGCCAGCAGTTTCATCGAAATAGGGGAGGGGAACACCGGGGAGCTGTTTTTT. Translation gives CASSFIEIGEGNTGELFF.

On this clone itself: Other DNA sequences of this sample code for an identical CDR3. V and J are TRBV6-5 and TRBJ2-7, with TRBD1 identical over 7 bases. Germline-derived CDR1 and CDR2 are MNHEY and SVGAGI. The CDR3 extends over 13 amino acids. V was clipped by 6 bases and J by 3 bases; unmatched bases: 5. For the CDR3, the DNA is TGTGCCAGCAGGCCGGGACAGAACTACGAGCAGTACTTC. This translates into CASRPGQNYEQYF.

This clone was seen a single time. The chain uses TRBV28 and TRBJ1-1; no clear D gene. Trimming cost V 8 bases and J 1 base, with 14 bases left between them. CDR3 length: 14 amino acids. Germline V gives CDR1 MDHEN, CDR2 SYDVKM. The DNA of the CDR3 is TGTGCCAGCCGCCTGGCAGGTCCGAACACTGAAGCTTTCTTT. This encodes CASRLAGPNTEAFF.

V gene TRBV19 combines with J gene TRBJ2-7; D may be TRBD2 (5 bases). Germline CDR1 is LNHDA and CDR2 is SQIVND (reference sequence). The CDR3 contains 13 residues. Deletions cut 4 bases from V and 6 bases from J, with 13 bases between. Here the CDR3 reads CASSRLLGVEQYF. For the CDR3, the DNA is TGTGCCAGTAGTAGACTCCTCGGGGTCGAGCAGTACTTC.

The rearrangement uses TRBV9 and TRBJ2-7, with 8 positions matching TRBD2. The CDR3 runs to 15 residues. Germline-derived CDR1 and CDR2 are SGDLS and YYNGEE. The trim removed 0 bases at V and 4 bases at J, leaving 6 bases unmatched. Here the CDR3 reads CASSVDASGFYEQYF. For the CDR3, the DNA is TGTGCCAGCAGCGTAGATGCTAGCGGGTTTTACGAGCAGTACTTC.

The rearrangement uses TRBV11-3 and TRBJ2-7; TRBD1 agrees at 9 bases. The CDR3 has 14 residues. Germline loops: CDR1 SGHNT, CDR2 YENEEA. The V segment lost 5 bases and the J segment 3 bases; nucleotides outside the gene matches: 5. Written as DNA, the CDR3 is TGTGCCAGCAGCCCAGGGACAGGGAACTACGAGCAGTACTTC. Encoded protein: CASSPGTGNYEQYF. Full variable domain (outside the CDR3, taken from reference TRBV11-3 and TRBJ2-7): EAGVVQSPRYKIIEKKQPVAFWCNPISGHNTLYWYLQNLGQGPELLIRYENEEAVDDSQLPKDRFSAERLKGVDSTLKIQPAELGDSAVYLCASSPGTGNYEQYFGPGTRLTVT.

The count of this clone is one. CDR3 bases: TGTGCCAGCAGTCTCCAGGGTAATAAGTATTTT. As protein: CASSLQGNKYF. The rearrangement joins TRBV28 to TRBJ2-3; perhaps TRBD1 as D (5 bases). Germline V CDR1 and CDR2: MDHEN, SYDVKM. Trimming stripped 5 bases from V and 13 bases from J, with 13 bases between. CDR3 length equals 11 residues.

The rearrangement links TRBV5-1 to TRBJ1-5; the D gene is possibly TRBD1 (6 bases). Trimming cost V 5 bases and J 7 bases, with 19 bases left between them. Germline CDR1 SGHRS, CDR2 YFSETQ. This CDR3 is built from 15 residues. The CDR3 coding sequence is TGCGCCAGCAGTTATAGGGGGGGAGGTGGGCAGCCCCAGCATTTT. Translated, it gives CASSYRGGGGQPQHF.

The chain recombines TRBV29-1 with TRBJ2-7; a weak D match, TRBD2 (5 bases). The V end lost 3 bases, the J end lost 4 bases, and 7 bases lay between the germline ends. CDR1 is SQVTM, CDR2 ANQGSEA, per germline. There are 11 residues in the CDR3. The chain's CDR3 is CSVDGGYEQYF. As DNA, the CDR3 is TGCAGCGTTGACGGAGGTTACGAGCAGTACTTC.